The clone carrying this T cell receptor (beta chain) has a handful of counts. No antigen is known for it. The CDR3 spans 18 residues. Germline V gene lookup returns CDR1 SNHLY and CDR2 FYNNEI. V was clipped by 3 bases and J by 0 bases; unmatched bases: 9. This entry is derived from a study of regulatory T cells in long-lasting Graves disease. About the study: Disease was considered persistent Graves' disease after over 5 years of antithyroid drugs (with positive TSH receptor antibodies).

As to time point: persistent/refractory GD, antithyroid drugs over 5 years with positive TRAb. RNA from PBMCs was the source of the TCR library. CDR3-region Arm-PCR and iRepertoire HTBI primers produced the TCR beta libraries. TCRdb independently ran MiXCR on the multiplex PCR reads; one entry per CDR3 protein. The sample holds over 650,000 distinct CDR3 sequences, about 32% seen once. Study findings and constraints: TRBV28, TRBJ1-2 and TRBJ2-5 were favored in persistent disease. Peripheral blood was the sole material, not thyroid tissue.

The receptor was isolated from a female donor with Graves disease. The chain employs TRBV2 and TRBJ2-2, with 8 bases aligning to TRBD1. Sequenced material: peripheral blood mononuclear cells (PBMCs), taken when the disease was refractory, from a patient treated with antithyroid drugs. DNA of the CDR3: TGTGCCAGCAGTGACACCCCTGGGACAGGCACGAACACCGGGGAGCTGTTTTTT. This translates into CASSDTPGTGTNTGELFF.